The present entry profiles one TCR beta chain with its context. As yet, its antigen is unknown. An end of the junction does not agree with germline; a read error may underlie this. TCRdb reprocessed the PCR reads via MiXCR and lists one record per CDR3 protein. Among approximately 680,000 distinct CDR3 sequences listed, roughly 23% were seen once. This CDR3 comprises 14 residues. Germline V lookup: CDR1 SEHNR, CDR2 FQNEAQ (reference sequence). Investigators produced naive CD8 libraries from 20,000 to 1,000,000 sorted cells, drawing on 10%, 30% or 50% RNA. A CD8+CD4-CCR7+CD45RA+ gate was used to sort naive CD8 T cells. The data derive from a study of molecular identifiers for immune sequencing clone quantification. Points from the study as a whole: Over 98% of effector molecules, but under 1% in naive cells, were held by clones with more than 20 RNA copies.

The V and J genes are TRBV7-9 and TRBJ1-1; D remains unclear. Sequenced: naive CD8+ T cells from blood, with Jurkat cell RNA spiked in. Regarding subset: FACS-sorted CD8+CD4-CCR7+CD45RA+ naive T cells. The receptor was isolated from a human donor in good health. Some libraries in this study had Jurkat cell RNA spiked in. In DNA, the CDR3 is TGTGCCAGCAGTGCCGAAGGCAGGAACACTGAAGCTTCCTTT. The encoded protein is CASSAEGRNTEASF.